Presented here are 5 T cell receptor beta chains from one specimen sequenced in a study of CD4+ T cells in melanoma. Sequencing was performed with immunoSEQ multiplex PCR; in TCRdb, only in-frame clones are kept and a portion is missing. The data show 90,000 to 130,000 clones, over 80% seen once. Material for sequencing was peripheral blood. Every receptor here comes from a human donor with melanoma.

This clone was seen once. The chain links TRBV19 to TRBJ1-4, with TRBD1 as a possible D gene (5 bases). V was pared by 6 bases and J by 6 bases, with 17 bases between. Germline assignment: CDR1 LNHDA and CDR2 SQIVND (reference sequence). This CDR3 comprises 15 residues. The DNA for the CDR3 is TGTGCCAGTAGCGGCAGACAGATACGCTATGAAAAACTGTTTTTT. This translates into CASSGRQIRYEKLFF.

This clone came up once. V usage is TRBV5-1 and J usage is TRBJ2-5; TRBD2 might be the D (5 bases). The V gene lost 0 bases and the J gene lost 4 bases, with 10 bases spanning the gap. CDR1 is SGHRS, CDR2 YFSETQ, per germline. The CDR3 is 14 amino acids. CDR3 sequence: CASSLVSRGETQYF. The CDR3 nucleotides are TGCGCCAGCAGCTTGGTCAGTCGGGGAGAGACCCAGTACTTC.

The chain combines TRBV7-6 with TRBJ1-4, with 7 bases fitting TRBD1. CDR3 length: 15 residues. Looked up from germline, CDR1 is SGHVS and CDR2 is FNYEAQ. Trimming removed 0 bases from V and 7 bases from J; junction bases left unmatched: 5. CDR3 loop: CASSLAGTEGEKLFF. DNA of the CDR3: TGTGCCAGCAGCTTAGCGGGGACAGAGGGTGAAAAACTGTTTTTT.

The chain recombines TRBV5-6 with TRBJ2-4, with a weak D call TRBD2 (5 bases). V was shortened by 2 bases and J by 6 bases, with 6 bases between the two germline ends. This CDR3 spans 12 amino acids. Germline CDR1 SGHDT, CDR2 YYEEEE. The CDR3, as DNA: TGTGCCAGCAGCTTAGGGAGAAACATTCAGTACTTC. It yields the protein CASSLGRNIQYF.

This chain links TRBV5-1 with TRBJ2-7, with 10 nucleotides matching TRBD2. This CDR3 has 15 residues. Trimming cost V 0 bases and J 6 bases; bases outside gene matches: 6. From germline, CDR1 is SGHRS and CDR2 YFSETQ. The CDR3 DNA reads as TGCGCCAGCAGCTTGGAGCTAGCGGGAGCTCGCGAGCAGTACTTC. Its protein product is CASSLELAGAREQYF.